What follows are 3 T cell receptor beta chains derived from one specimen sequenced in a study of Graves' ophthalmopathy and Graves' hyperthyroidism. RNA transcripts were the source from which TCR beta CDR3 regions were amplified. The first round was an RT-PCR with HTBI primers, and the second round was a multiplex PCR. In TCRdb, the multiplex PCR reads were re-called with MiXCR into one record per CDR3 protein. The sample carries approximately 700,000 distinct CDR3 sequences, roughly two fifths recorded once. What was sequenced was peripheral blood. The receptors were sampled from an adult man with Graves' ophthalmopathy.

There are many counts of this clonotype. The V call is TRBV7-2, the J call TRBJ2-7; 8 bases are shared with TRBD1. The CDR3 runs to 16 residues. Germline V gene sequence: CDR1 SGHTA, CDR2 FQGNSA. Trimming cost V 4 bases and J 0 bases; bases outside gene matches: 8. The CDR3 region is CASSYPTGVYSYEQYF. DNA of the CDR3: TGTGCCAGCAGCTACCCGACAGGGGTCTACTCCTACGAGCAGTACTTC.

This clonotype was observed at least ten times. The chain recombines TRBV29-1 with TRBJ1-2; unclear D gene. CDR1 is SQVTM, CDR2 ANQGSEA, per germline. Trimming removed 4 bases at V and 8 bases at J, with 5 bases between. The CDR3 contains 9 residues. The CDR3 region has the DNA TGCAGCGTTGGAGAAGGCTACACCTTC. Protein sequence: CSVGEGYTF.

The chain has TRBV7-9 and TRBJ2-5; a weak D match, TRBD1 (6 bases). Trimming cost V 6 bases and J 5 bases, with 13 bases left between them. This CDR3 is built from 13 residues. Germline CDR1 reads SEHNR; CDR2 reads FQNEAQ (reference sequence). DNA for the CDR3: TGTGCCAGCAGTTTTCAGGGGAAGGAGACCCAGTACTTC. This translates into CASSFQGKETQYF.